Below are 23 T cell receptor beta chains sequenced from a single sample in a study of vaccination and CD4 T cells after COVID-19. Treatment denoted: approximately nine-day PBMC culture with coronavirus spike peptide pools or control peptides (ViraFEST assay). The assay that was used to sequence DNA from cultured CD4+ T cells was the Oncomine TCR Beta short-read assay. Each CDR3 protein is one row after TCRdb ran MiXCR on the PCR reads. The sample includes about 14,000 distinct CDR3 sequences, about 55% of them seen just once. The antigens of these receptors remain unknown. The sequencing input was CD4+ T cells from blood, cultured in vitro. Receptors were obtained from a human donor who had recovered from COVID-19.

V is TRBV7-9 and J is TRBJ1-1, with D possibly matching TRBD1 (5 bases). There are 17 residues in the CDR3. CDR1 is SEHNR and CDR2 is FQNEAQ in the germline V gene (reference sequence). Trimming took 2 bases from V and 4 from J, leaving 20 bases between them. The CDR3 spells CASSLLLLSGRVTEAFF. The CDR3 DNA follows: TGTGCCAGCAGCTTATTGCTCTTGTCAGGGCGGGTCACTGAAGCTTTCTTT.

This sequence joins TRBV6-5 and TRBJ2-7, with 7 bases lining up with TRBD2. The CDR3 contains 17 residues. CDR1 and CDR2 from the germline V gene are MNHEY and SVGAGI. V shed 3 bases and J 0 bases; nucleotides not matched to a gene: 11. The CDR3, as DNA: TGTGCCAGCAGTTATTTACGCGGGAGAGTTTTCTCCTACGAGCAGTACTTC. Translating gives CASSYLRGRVFSYEQYF.

The chain carries TRBV27 and TRBJ2-1; 9 nucleotides agree with TRBD1. The germline V gene has CDR1 MNHEY and CDR2 SMNVEV (reference sequence). V trimming: 4 bases; J trimming: 6 bases; junction bases outside the gene matches: 7. This CDR3 comprises 15 residues. Written as DNA, the CDR3 is TGTGCCAGCAGTTCCTGGCCGGGACAGGGCAATGAGCAGTTCTTC. Its translation: CASSSWPGQGNEQFF.

This clonotype was seen a handful of times. V is TRBV11-3 and J is TRBJ1-1; a possible D gene is TRBD1 (5 bases). CDR1 and CDR2 (germline): SGHNT, YENEEA. Between the trimmed V and J ends, which lost 2 bases and 1 base, there was a span of 8 bases. The CDR3 is 14 residues long. CDR3 coding DNA: TGTGCCAGCAGCTTACTACAGGAGAACACTGAAGCTTTCTTT. This gives the protein CASSLLQENTEAFF.

This clonotype was picked up a small number of times. The rearrangement uses TRBV19 and TRBJ2-3; TRBD1 agrees at 7 bases. The germline CDR1 and CDR2 sequences are LNHDA and SQIVND (reference sequence). With 6 bases clipped from V and 4 bases from J, the junction kept 7 bases outside the gene matches. The CDR3 is 14 residues long. The CDR3 region has the DNA TGTGCCAGTAGGCTACAGGGGCGGGCAGATACGCAGTATTTT. Translated: CASRLQGRADTQYF.

This clonotype showed up just a few times. The J gene is TRBJ1-2, the V gene TRBV7-2; 7 positions match TRBD1. Germline V gives CDR1 SGHTA, CDR2 FQGNSA. The CDR3 runs 15 residues. The V and J ends lost 1 base and 5 bases, in that order; junction bases with no gene match: 7. The CDR3: CASSLEDRVGYGYTF. CDR3 sequence (DNA): TGTGCCAGCAGCTTAGAAGACAGGGTTGGTTATGGCTACACCTTC.

This sequence joins TRBV19 and TRBJ1-1; D not resolved. Trimming shortened V by 4 bases and J by 0 bases, and 9 bases separated the two germline ends. Germline lookup yields CDR1 LNHDA and CDR2 SQIVND (reference sequence). This CDR3 is 14 amino acids long. CDR3 loop: CASSNIQMNTEAFF. The CDR3 nucleotides are TGTGCCAGTAGTAATATCCAGATGAACACTGAAGCTTTCTTT.

This clonotype has more than one count but fewer than ten. This chain uses TRBV5-1 with TRBJ2-2; 10 bases agree with TRBD2. The CDR3 is 15 residues long. V lost 4 bases to trimming and J lost 7 bases; unmatched junction nucleotides: 7. Germline V gene sequence: CDR1 SGHRS, CDR2 YFSETQ. CDR3 sequence (DNA): TGCGCCAGCAGCGGAAGCGGGGGGGCCCTCGGGGAGCTGTTTTTT. It yields the protein CASSGSGGALGELFF.

The chain combines TRBV19 with TRBJ1-1; 10 nucleotides match TRBD1. The CDR3 consists of 14 residues. The V and J ends lost 9 bases and 2 bases, in that order; junction bases with no gene match: 6. The germline CDR1 and CDR2 sequences are LNHDA and SQIVND (reference sequence). The CDR3 spells CASKWTGGNTEAFF. The DNA of the CDR3 is TGTGCCAGCAAATGGACAGGGGGTAACACTGAAGCTTTCTTT.

The CDR3 sequence: CASSLPRKGMNTEAFF. In DNA form, the CDR3 reads TGTGCCAGCAGCCTCCCTCGAAAAGGAATGAACACTGAAGCTTTCTTT. V gene TRBV4-2 combines with J gene TRBJ1-1; no reliable D call. Trimming pared 4 bases from V and 0 bases from J, leaving 15 bases between. The CDR3 runs 16 residues. Germline CDR1 reads LGHNA; CDR2 reads YNFKEQ.

The J gene is TRBJ2-6, the V gene TRBV5-1, with 9 bases that match TRBD1. The CDR3 length is 20 residues. Losses at the gene ends were 2 bases for V and 0 bases for J; bases not matched to a gene: 12. Germline CDR1 and CDR2: SGHRS and YFSETQ. The CDR3 nucleotides are TGCGCCAGCAGCTTCGGGAACAGGGGGCTGCCGAGCTCTGGGGCCAACGTCCTGACTTTC. Protein sequence: CASSFGNRGLPSSGANVLTF.

The sample holds one count of this clonotype. The chain couples TRBV2 to TRBJ1-5; 8 bases are shared with TRBD1. Germline V gene lookup returns CDR1 SNHLY and CDR2 FYNNEI. The V segment lost 7 bases and the J segment 11 bases; nucleotides outside the gene matches: 4. The CDR3 contains 11 residues. The CDR3 region has the DNA TGTGCCAGCATGAGGGACAGGACCCAGCATTTT. Translating gives CASMRDRTQHF.

V is TRBV5-1 and J is TRBJ1-5; D unclear. Trimming removed 5 bases at V and 2 bases at J, with 14 bases between. The CDR3 spans 15 residues. Germline CDR1 is SGHRS and CDR2 is YFSETQ. Written as DNA, the CDR3 is TGCGCCAGCAGGGAACAAGCTGGGGGCAATCAGCCCCAGCATTTT. It codes for CASREQAGGNQPQHF. Drawing the rest from reference TRBV5-1 and TRBJ1-5, the complete variable domain is KAGVTQTPRYLIKTRGQQVTLSCSPISGHRSVSWYQQTPGQGLQFLFEYFSETQRNKGNFPGRFSGRQFSNSRSEMNVSTLELGDSALYLCASREQAGGNQPQHFGDGTRLSIL.

This rearrangement joins TRBV24-1 to TRBJ2-7; TRBD1 is a possible D gene (5 bases). Trimming pared 0 bases from V and 3 bases from J, leaving 11 bases between. The CDR3 loop spans 15 amino acids. The germline V gene has CDR1 KGHDR and CDR2 SFDVKD. Here the CDR3 reads CATSDLWQGNYEQYF. In DNA, the CDR3 is TGTGCCACCAGTGATTTGTGGCAGGGAAACTACGAGCAGTACTTC.

By share of the sample, this clonotype is medium-sized (0.01 to 0.1%). The DNA of the CDR3 is TGTGCCAGCAGACAGGGTTCTTTTTCCTACACCTTC. As protein: CASRQGSFSYTF. V gene TRBV6-1 combines with J gene TRBJ1-2; D is possibly TRBD1 (6 bases). CDR3 length: 12 residues. The V gene's germline CDR1 is MNHNS and CDR2 SASEGT. The V end was cut by 6 bases, the J end by 10 bases, with 15 bases between.

In this sample, this clonotype turned up a few times. The chain employs TRBV2 and TRBJ1-1; no firm D call. V was trimmed by 2 bases and J by 8 bases, leaving 6 bases between them. CDR1 is SNHLY, CDR2 FYNNEI, per germline. The CDR3 runs 11 residues. CDR3 nucleotide sequence: TGTGCCAGCAGTGAATTTAGAGAAGCTTTCTTT. The encoded protein is CASSEFREAFF.

The chain has TRBV7-8 and TRBJ2-7; D unclear. Trimming took 1 base from V and 5 from J, leaving 9 bases between them. The CDR3 totals 13 residues. Germline V gene lookup returns CDR1 SGHVS and CDR2 FQNEAQ. CDR3 nucleotide sequence: TGTGCCAGCAGCTTAGGATGGGGAAACGAGCAGTACTTC. This sequence encodes CASSLGWGNEQYF.

Judged by abundance, this clonotype is large. The gene calls are TRBV5-3 and TRBJ1-1, with 10 positions matching TRBD1. TRBV5-3 qualifies as an ORF whose function is uncertain. The CDR3 loop spans 17 amino acids. V shed 4 bases, J shed 2 bases, and the junction held 11 bases outside the gene matches. CDR3 sequence (DNA): TGTGCCAGAAGCCGAATAAGACAGGGGGCGACCAACACTGAAGCTTTCTTT. Amino acid sequence: CARSRIRQGATNTEAFF.

This chain joins TRBV19 and TRBJ2-5; D may be TRBD1 or TRBD2 (5 bases each). Germline CDR1 and CDR2: LNHDA and SQIVND (reference sequence). The V end was cut by 1 base, the J end by 12 bases, with 21 bases between. The CDR3 length is 15 residues. The CDR3 sequence is CASSIGSQGVREKYF. The CDR3 region has the DNA TGTGCCAGTAGTATAGGGTCCCAGGGTGTGAGGGAAAAGTACTTC.

Only a few counts were recorded for this clonotype. The rearrangement links TRBV29-1 to TRBJ2-7; 11 bases map to TRBD1. The CDR3 is made up of 14 amino acids. The V gene end was trimmed by 6 bases and the J gene end by 5 bases; junction bases not matched to a gene: 9. Germline values: CDR1 SQVTM, CDR2 ANQGSEA. In nucleotides, the CDR3 is TGCAGCGTAGGTGGACAGGGGGCGGTCCACGAGCAGTACTTC. As protein: CSVGGQGAVHEQYF.

This clonotype was seen only a few times. The CDR3 sequence is CSARPGARLNYGYTF. DNA of the CDR3: TGCAGTGCTAGGCCCGGAGCCAGGCTTAACTATGGCTACACCTTC. This sequence joins TRBV20-1 and TRBJ1-2; D is undetermined. The CDR3 is 15 amino acids. In germline, CDR1 is DFQATT, CDR2 SNEGSKA (reference sequence). V dropped 3 bases and J dropped 1 base, with 15 bases sitting between them.

J is TRBJ2-2 and V is TRBV5-1; 11 positions match TRBD1. The CDR3 is 16 amino acids. V gave up 4 bases and J gave up 5 bases; unmatched junction bases: 7. Germline CDR1 SGHRS, CDR2 YFSETQ. The CDR3 nucleotides read TGCGCCAGCAGCCCGAGAGGACAGGGGGCTACCGGGGAGCTGTTTTTT. Its protein product is CASSPRGQGATGELFF.

The chain joins TRBV24-1 to TRBJ2-2; a weak D match, TRBD1 (5 bases). Germline CDR1 is KGHDR and CDR2 is SFDVKD. Trimming took off 2 bases at V and 3 bases at J, with 6 bases between the two ends. The length of the CDR3 is 14 residues. Written as DNA, the CDR3 is TGTGCCACCAGTGATTCCAGGGACACCGGGGAGCTGTTTTTT. This sequence encodes CATSDSRDTGELFF.